Only a few counts were recorded for the clone carrying this T cell receptor (beta chain). CDR1 MDHEN and CDR2 SYDVKM come from the germline V gene. V shed 3 bases and J shed 8 bases, with 4 bases lying between them. This CDR3 spans 11 amino acids. TCRdb reprocessed the 5' RACE reads with MiXCR, giving one entry per CDR3 protein. This sample yields about 160,000 distinct CDR3 sequences, of which roughly 10% are seen a single time; roughly 16% belongs to the top ten. These data are taken from a study of CD8 T cells in ankylosing spondylitis. The specimen was blood, either unsorted or a sorted T cell fraction (not recorded which). The chain is built from TRBV28 and TRBJ1-4, with unresolved D. This TCR derives from a female donor with ankylosing spondylitis or in good health (not recorded which). CDR3 loop: CASSFEEKLFF. The CDR3 DNA is TGTGCCAGCAGTTTTGAGGAAAAACTGTTTTTT.